Shown below are 14 T cell receptor beta chains from a single sample sequenced in a study of blood T cells in healthy people across ages. Combining a sample-barcoded 5' primer with a J-beta primer mix, a second PCR ran for about 7 to 12 cycles. TCRdb passed the 5' RACE reads through MiXCR, listing each CDR3 protein once. The table includes around 320,000 distinct CDR3 sequences, around 29% detected once. Material: blood. These receptors all come from a woman aged 70-85 years in good health.

Comment on this clonotype: A much bigger clone sits one base away, suggesting this may be a read error. The chain has TRBV5-1 and TRBJ2-5; 10 positions agree with TRBD2. Germline loops: CDR1 SGHRS, CDR2 YFSETQ. The CDR3 is made up of 15 amino acids. CDR3 nucleotide sequence: TGCGCCAGCGGGAAGTCTGGACTAGCGGAAGAGACCCGGTACTTC. It translates to CASGKSGLAEETRYF.

In its sample, this clonotype was seen a few times. This chain joins TRBV28 and TRBJ1-5, with a weak D call TRBD1 (6 bases). CDR3 length equals 16 residues. V was clipped by 6 bases and J by 0 bases, with 15 bases between them. Germline assignment: CDR1 MDHEN and CDR2 SYDVKM. CDR3: CASSKRTVNSNQPQHF. CDR3 sequence (DNA): TGTGCCAGCAGCAAACGGACAGTTAATAGCAATCAGCCCCAGCATTTT.

This clonotype has a handful of counts. This chain joins TRBV27 and TRBJ2-3, with no clear D. Germline lookup yields CDR1 MNHEY and CDR2 SMNVEV (reference sequence). The CDR3 sequence is 15 residues long. The V end was cut by 4 bases, the J end by 2 bases, with 13 bases between. CDR3 region: CASSSTSIPTDTQYF. The DNA of the CDR3 is TGTGCCAGCAGTTCTACGAGCATACCCACAGATACGCAGTATTTT.

In its sample, this clonotype was seen many times. J is TRBJ2-4 and V is TRBV29-1; no clear D gene. This CDR3 has 13 amino acids. V shed 5 bases and J shed 0 bases, with 8 bases lying between them. The germline V gene encodes CDR1 SQVTM and CDR2 ANQGSEA. The CDR3 loop is CSVPSEAKNIQYF. CDR3 in DNA: TGCAGCGTTCCAAGTGAAGCCAAAAACATTCAGTACTTC.

There are a few counts of this clonotype. The rearrangement links TRBV3-1 to TRBJ2-5; D perhaps matches TRBD2 (6 bases). The last part of the DNA fits TRBJ2-1 better; the J call may be wrong. This CDR3 is 16 amino acids long. Germline V gene sequence: CDR1 LGHDT, CDR2 YNNKEL (reference sequence). DNA for the CDR3: TGTGCCAGCAGCCAAGAAGTTAGCGGAGGGCGCAATGAGCAGTTCTTC. Encoded protein: CASSQEVSGGRNEQFF.

This clonotype was observed a handful of times. The chain carries TRBV28 and TRBJ1-1; D not resolved. Germline V gives CDR1 MDHEN, CDR2 SYDVKM. The CDR3 has 14 amino acids. V was cut by 5 bases and J by 3 bases, with 13 bases left in between. The CDR3 region is CASSPSAYYTEAFF. The CDR3 nucleotides are TGTGCCAGCAGTCCTTCGGCCTATTACACTGAAGCTTTCTTT.

The V gene is TRBV9, the J gene TRBJ2-3; no reliable D call. The V end lost 1 base, the J end lost 2 bases, and 11 bases lay between the germline ends. This CDR3 comprises 15 residues. CDR1 is SGDLS, CDR2 YYNGEE, per germline. The DNA of the CDR3 is TGTGCCAGCAGCGTAAGAAACAGAGCCACAGATACGCAGTATTTT. Encoded protein: CASSVRNRATDTQYF.

This clonotype appeared a few times. This sequence joins TRBV6-1 and TRBJ2-7, with D unclear. This CDR3 is 15 amino acids long. Per germline, CDR1 MNHNS and CDR2 SASEGT. V was shortened by 11 bases and J by 0 bases, with 20 bases between the two germline ends. CDR3 sequence: CASSSGGLGSYEQYF. CDR3 coding DNA: TGTGCCTCCTCATCCGGCGGTCTTGGCTCCTACGAGCAGTACTTC.

A few counts support this clonotype. V gene TRBV6-1 combines with J gene TRBJ1-1, with no clear D. V shed 2 bases and J shed 4 bases, with 8 bases lying between them. The V gene's germline CDR1 is MNHNS and CDR2 SASEGT. This CDR3 is 13 amino acids long. CDR3 in DNA: TGTGCCAGCAGTGAAACGTTCTCCACTGAAGCTTTCTTT. This translates into CASSETFSTEAFF.

V usage is TRBV12-3 or TRBV12-4 and J usage is TRBJ1-4; D is ambiguous. The CDR3 loop spans 14 amino acids. Trimming removed 4 bases at V and 0 bases at J, with 6 bases between. CDR3 coding DNA: TGTGCCAGCAGTTCCTCGGCAACTAATGAAAAACTGTTTTTT. It translates to CASSSSATNEKLFF.

This clonotype appeared a single time. V and J are TRBV6-5 and TRBJ1-1, with 11 bases matching TRBD1. CDR3 length: 18 residues. Germline V gene data show CDR1 as MNHEY and CDR2 as SVGAGI. J gave up 4 bases and V 0 bases, and 10 bases lay outside the gene matches. The CDR3 DNA reads as TGTGCCAGCAGTTACTCGATAGGTCTCGGGACAGGGGGCACTGAAGCTTTCTTT. Its protein is CASSYSIGLGTGGTEAFF.

The genes are TRBV5-4 and TRBJ2-1; 8 bases line up with TRBD1. Germline V gene lookup returns CDR1 SGHNT and CDR2 YYREEE (reference sequence). Trimming at V came to 2 bases and at J to 15 bases, leaving 16 bases not matched to a gene. This CDR3 has 15 amino acids. CDR3 coding DNA: TGTGCCAGCAGCTTCCAAGGACAGGGACCCCTTAGGCGGTTCTTC. It yields the protein CASSFQGQGPLRRFF. Using reference TRBV5-4 and TRBJ2-1 for the parts outside the CDR3, the full variable domain is ETGVTQSPTHLIKTRGQQVTLRCSSQSGHNTVSWYQQALGQGPQFIFQYYREEENGRGNFPPRFSGLQFPNYSSELNVNALELDDSALYLCASSFQGQGPLRRFFGPGTRLTVL.

V gene TRBV28 combines with J gene TRBJ1-3, with D perhaps matching TRBD1 (6 bases). The CDR3 contains 14 residues. V shed 8 bases and J shed 0 bases, with 11 bases lying between them. The germline gives CDR1 MDHEN, CDR2 SYDVKM. The CDR3 protein is CASLDRSSGNTIYF. The CDR3 bases are TGTGCCAGCCTTGACAGGAGCTCTGGAAACACCATATATTTT.

The V call is TRBV20-1, the J call TRBJ1-5, with 9 positions matching TRBD1. This CDR3 is 15 amino acids long. The V gene end was trimmed by 5 bases and the J gene end by 2 bases; junction bases not matched to a gene: 7. Germline V lookup: CDR1 DFQATT, CDR2 SNEGSKA (reference sequence). The CDR3 bases are TGCAGTGCTGGTCCCCGGACAGGGGGCAATCAGCCCCAGCATTTT. This sequence encodes CSAGPRTGGNQPQHF.